This paragraph reports one T cell receptor (beta chain). Its specificity is not known. The sample is drawn from a study of T cell repertoires in cytomegalovirus infection. Study details: In the study, CMV epitopes included recently identified HLA-C-restricted and well-studied HLA-B-restricted ones.

Using its own MiXCR run on the reads, TCRdb lists one record per CDR3 protein. This sample yields approximately 990,000 distinct CDR3 sequences, of which about a third are seen a single time; roughly 13% belongs to the top ten. Trimming cost V 6 bases and J 2 bases, with 11 bases left between them. In germline, CDR1 is ENHRY, CDR2 SYGVKD. The CDR3 loop spans 13 amino acids. The chain joins TRBV10-3 to TRBJ2-7, with a weak D call TRBD1 (6 bases). The TCR originated in a human donor in good health (CMV status not recorded). Some clones in this sample may be carry-over from other donors' samples. Material: cultured CD8+ T cells from PBMCs, obtained from culture after CMV antigen stimulation. This CDR3 is CAIRTGQTYEQYF. The CDR3 DNA follows: TGTGCCATCAGGACCGGACAGACCTACGAGCAGTACTTC.